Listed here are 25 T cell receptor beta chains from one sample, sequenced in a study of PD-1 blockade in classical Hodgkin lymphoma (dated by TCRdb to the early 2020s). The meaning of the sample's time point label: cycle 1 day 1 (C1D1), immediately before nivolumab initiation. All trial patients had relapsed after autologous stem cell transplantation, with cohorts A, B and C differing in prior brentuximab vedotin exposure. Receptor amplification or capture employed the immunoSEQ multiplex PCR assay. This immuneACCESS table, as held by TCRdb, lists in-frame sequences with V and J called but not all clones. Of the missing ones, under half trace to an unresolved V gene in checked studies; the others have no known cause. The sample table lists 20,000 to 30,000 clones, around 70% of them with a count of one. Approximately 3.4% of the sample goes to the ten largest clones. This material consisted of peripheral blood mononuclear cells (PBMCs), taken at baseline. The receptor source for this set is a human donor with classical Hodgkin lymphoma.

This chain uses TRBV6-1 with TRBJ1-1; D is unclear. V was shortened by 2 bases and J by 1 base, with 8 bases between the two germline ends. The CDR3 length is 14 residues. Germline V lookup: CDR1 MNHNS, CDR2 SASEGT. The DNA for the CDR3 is TGTGCCAGCAGTGAACGACGGGGGAACACTGAAGCTTTCTTT. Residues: CASSERRGNTEAFF.

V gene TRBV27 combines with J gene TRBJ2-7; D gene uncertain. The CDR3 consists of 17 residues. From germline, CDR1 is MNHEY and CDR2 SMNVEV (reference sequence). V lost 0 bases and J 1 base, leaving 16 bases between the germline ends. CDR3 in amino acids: CASSLSTLPTDSYEQYF. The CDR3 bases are TGTGCCAGCAGTTTATCTACCCTCCCGACGGATTCCTACGAGCAGTACTTC.

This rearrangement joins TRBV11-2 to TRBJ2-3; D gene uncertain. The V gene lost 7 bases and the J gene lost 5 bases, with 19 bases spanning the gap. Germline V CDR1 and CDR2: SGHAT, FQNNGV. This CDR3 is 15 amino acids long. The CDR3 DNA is TGTGCCAGCACTACGCCGAACCTTCCCGGAGATACGCAGTATTTT. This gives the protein CASTTPNLPGDTQYF.

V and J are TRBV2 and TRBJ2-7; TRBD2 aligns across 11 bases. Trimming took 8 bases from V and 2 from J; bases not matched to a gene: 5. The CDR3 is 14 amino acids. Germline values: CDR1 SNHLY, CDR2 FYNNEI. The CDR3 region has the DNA TGTGCCAGCGGAATAGCGGGGGGGCCCTACGAGCAGTACTTC. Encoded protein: CASGIAGGPYEQYF.

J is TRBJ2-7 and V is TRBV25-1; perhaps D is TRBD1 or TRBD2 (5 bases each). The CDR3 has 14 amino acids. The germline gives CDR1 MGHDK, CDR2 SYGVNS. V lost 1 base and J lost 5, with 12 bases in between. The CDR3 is CASSEFFGTDEQYF. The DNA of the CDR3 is TGTGCCAGCAGTGAATTTTTTGGGACCGACGAGCAGTACTTC.

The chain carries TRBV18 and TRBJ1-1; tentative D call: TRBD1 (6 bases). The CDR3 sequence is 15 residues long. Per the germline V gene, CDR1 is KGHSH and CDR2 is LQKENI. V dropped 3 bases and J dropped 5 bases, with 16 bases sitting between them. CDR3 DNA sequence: TGTGCCAGCTCACCGGGGGCGCAGGGATGGACTGAAGCTTTCTTT. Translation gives CASSPGAQGWTEAFF.

CDR3 protein: CASSEDEQYF. The CDR3 region has the DNA TGTGCCAGCAGTGAGGACGAGCAGTACTTC. The V gene is TRBV2, the J gene TRBJ2-7, with unresolved D. Germline lookup yields CDR1 SNHLY and CDR2 FYNNEI. This CDR3 has 10 residues. V was pared by 3 bases and J by 5 bases, with 2 bases between.

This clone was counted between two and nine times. CDR3 loop: CASRGNRGTEAFF. CDR3 in DNA: TGTGCCAGCAGGGGGAACAGAGGCACTGAAGCTTTCTTT. The rearrangement joins TRBV27 to TRBJ1-1; no clear D. V lost 6 bases to trimming and J lost 4 bases, with 12 bases between them. Germline-derived CDR1 and CDR2 are MNHEY and SMNVEV (reference sequence). There are 13 residues in the CDR3.

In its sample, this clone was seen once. Here the CDR3 reads CASSSGYGTEAFF. The DNA for the CDR3 is TGCGCCAGCAGTTCCGGGTATGGCACTGAAGCTTTCTTT. J is TRBJ1-1 and V is TRBV5-1; D call uncertain. Trimming pared 5 bases from V and 4 bases from J, leaving 12 bases between. CDR1 SGHRS and CDR2 YFSETQ come from the germline V gene. The CDR3 is 13 amino acids.

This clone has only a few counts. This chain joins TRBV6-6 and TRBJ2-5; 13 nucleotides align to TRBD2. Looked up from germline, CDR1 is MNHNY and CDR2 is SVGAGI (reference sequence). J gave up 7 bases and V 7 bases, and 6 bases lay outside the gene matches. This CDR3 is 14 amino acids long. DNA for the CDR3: TGTGCCAGCACGCTACTAGCGGGGGGGCTGACCCAGTACTTC. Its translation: CASTLLAGGLTQYF.

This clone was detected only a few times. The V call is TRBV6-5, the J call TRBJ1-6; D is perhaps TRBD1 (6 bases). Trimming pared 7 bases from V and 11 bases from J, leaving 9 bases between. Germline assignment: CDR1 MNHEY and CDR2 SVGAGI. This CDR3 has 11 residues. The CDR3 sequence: CASNRAAPLHF. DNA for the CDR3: TGTGCCAGCAACAGGGCTGCACCCCTCCACTTT.

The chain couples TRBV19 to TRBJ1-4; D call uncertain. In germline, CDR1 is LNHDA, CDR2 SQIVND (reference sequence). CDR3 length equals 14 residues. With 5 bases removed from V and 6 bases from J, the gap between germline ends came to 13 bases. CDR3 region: CASSPQGSDEKLFF. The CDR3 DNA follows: TGTGCCAGTAGTCCCCAAGGGTCCGATGAAAAACTGTTTTTT.

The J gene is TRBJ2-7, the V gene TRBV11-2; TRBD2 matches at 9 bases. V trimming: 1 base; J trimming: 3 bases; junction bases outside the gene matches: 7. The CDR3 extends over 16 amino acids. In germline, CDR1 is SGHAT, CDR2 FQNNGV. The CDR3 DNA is TGTGCCAGCAGCTTAGGAGGAGCGGGGGGCTTCTACGAGCAGTACTTC. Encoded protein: CASSLGGAGGFYEQYF.

CDR3 in amino acids: CASSNFGTYLEQFF. The CDR3 region has the DNA TGTGCCAGTAGTAACTTCGGGACATACCTTGAGCAGTTCTTC. The J gene is TRBJ2-1, the V gene TRBV19; a possible D gene is TRBD1 (6 bases). This CDR3 is built from 14 residues. Trimming took off 4 bases at V and 9 bases at J, with 16 bases between the two ends. Germline V gene lookup returns CDR1 LNHDA and CDR2 SQIVND (reference sequence).

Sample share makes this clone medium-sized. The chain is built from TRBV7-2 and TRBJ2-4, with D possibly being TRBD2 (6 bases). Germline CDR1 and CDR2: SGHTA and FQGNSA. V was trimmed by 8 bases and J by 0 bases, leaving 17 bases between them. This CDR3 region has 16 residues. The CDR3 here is CASAPTRESAKNIQYF. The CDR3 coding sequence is TGTGCCAGCGCACCAACACGGGAGTCAGCCAAAAACATTCAGTACTTC.

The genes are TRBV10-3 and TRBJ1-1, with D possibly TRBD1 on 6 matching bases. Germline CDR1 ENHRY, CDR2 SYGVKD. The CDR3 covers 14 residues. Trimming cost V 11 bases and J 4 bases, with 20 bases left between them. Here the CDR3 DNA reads TGTGCCTCTGGCGATTTGGGGGCGGGCACTGAAGCTTTCTTT. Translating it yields CASGDLGAGTEAFF.

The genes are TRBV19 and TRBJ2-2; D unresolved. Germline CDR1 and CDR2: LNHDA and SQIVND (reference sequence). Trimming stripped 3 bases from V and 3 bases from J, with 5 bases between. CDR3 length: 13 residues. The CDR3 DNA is TGTGCCAGTAGTATTGACCACACCGGGGAGCTGTTTTTT. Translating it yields CASSIDHTGELFF.

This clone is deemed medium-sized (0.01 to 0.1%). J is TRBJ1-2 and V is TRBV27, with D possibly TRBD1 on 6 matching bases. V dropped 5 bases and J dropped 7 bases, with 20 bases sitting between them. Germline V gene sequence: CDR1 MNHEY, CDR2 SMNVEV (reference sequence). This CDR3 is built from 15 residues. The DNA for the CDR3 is TGTGCCAGCAGTCCGACCACAGGGATCGGGTTTGGCTACACCTTC. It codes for CASSPTTGIGFGYTF.

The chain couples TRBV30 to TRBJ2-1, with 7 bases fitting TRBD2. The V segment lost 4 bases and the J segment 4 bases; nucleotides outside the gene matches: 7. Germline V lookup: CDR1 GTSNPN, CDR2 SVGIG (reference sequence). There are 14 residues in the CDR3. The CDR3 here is CAWKFRGGYNEQFF. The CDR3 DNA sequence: TGTGCCTGGAAATTCCGCGGGGGATACAATGAGCAGTTCTTC. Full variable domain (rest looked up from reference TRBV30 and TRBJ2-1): SQTIHQWPATLVQPVGSPLSLECTVEGTSNPNLYWYRQAAGRGLQLLFYSVGIGQISSEVPQNLSASRPQDRQFILSSKKLLLSDSGFYLCAWKFRGGYNEQFFGPGTRLTVL.

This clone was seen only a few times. The CDR3 coding sequence is TGTGCCGGCCTACCGGGGGGCCTATTAGATGAGCAGTTCTTC. Encoded protein: CAGLPGGLLDEQFF. The J gene is TRBJ2-1, the V gene TRBV30, with D possibly TRBD2 on 7 matching bases. Per germline, CDR1 GTSNPN and CDR2 SVGIG (reference sequence). Trimming stripped 8 bases from V and 8 bases from J, with 22 bases between. The CDR3 loop spans 14 amino acids.

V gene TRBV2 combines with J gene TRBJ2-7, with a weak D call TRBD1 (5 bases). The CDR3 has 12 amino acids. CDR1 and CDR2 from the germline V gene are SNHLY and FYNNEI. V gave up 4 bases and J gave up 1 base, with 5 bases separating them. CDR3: CASSGQSYEQYF. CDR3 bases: TGTGCCAGCAGTGGACAGTCCTACGAGCAGTACTTC.

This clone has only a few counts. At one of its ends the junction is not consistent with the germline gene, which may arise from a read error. Here the CDR3 reads CASSLDEILHF. Here the CDR3 DNA reads TGTGCCAGCAGCTTGGATGAGATTCTCCACTTT. The gene calls are TRBV5-1 and TRBJ1-6; D is unresolved. CDR1 is SGHRS, CDR2 YFSETQ, per germline. The CDR3 spans 11 residues. Filled out from reference TRBV5-1 and TRBJ1-6, the complete variable domain reads KAGVTQTPRYLIKTRGQQVTLSCSPISGHRSVSWYQQTPGQGLQFLFEYFSETQRNKGNFPGRFSGRQFSNSRSEMNVSTLELGDSALYLCASSLDEILHFGNGTRLTVT.

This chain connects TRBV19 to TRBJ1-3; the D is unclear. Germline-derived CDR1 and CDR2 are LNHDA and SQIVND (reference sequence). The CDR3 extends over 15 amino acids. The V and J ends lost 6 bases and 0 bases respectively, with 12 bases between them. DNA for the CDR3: TGTGCCAGTAGGCTCCGTGGGAACTCTGGAAACACCATATATTTT. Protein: CASRLRGNSGNTIYF.

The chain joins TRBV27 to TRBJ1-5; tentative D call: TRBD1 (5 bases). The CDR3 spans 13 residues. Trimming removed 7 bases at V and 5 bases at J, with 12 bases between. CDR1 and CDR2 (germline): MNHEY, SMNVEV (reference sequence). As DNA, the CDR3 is TGTGCCAGCATAAAGACAGACCATCAGCCCCAGCATTTT. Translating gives CASIKTDHQPQHF.

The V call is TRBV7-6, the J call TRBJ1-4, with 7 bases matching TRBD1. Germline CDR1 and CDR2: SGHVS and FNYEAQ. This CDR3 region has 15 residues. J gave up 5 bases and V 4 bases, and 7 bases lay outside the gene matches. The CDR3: CASSSSTGRNEKLFF. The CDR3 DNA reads TGTGCCAGCAGCTCCTCGACAGGGAGGAATGAAAAACTGTTTTTT.